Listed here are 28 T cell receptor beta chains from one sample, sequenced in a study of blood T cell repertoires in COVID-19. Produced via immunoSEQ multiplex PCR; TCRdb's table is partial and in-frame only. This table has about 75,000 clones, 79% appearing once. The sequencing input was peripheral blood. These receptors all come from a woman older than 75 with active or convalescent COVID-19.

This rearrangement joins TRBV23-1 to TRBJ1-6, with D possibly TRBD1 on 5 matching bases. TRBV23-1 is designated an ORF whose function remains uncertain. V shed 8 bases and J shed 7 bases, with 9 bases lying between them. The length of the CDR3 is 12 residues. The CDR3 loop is CASPQGNSPLHF. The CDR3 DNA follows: TGCGCCAGCCCTCAGGGAAATTCACCCCTCCACTTT.

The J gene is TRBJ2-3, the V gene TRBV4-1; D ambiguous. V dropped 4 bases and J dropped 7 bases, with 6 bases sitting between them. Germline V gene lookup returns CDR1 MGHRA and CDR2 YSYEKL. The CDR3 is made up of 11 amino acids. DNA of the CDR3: TGCGCCAGCAGCCGAGACAATACGCAGTATTTT. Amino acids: CASSRDNTQYF.

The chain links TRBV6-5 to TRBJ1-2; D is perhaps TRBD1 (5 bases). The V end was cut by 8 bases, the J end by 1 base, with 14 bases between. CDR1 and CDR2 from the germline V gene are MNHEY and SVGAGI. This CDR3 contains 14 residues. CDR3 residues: CASGGGILNYGYTF. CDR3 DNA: TGTGCCAGCGGGGGGGGGATACTTAACTATGGCTACACCTTC.

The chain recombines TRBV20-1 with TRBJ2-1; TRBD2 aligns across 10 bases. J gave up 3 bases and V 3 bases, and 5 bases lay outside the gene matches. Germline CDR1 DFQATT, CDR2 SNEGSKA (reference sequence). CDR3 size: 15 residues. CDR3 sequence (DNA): TGCAGTGCTAGTGAGCGGGGGGGCCACTACAATGAGCAGTTCTTC. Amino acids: CSASERGGHYNEQFF.

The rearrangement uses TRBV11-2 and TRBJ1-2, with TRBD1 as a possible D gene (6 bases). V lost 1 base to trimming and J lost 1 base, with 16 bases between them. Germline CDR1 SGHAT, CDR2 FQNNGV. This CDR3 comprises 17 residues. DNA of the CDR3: TGTGCCAGCAGCTTAGGTTGGGGACACCACCTTAACTATGGCTACACCTTC. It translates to CASSLGWGHHLNYGYTF. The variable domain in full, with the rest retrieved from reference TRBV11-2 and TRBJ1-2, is EAGVAQSPRYKIIEKRQSVAFWCNPISGHATLYWYQQILGQGPKLLIQFQNNGVVDDSQLPKDRFSAERLKGVDSTLKIQPAKLEDSAVYLCASSLGWGHHLNYGYTFGSGTRLTVV.

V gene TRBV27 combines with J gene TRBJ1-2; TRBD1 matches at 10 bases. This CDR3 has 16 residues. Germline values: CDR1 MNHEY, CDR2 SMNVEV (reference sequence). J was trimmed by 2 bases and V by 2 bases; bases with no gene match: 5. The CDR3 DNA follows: TGTGCCAGCAGTTTACGGACAGGGGGACGGAACTATGGCTACACCTTC. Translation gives CASSLRTGGRNYGYTF.

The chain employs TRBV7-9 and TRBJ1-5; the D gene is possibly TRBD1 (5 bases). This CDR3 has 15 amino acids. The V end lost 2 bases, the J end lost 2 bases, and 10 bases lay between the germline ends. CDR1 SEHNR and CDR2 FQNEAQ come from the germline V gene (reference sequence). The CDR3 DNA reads TGTGCCAGCAGCTTAACGGGGGGGGGCAATCAGCCCCAGCATTTT. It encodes CASSLTGGGNQPQHF.

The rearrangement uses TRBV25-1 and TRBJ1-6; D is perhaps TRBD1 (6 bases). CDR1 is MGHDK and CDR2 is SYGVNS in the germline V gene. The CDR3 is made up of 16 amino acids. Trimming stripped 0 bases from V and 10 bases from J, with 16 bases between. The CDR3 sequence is CASSEYGAGAQSPLHF. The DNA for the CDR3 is TGTGCCAGCAGTGAATACGGGGCAGGGGCTCAGTCACCCCTCCACTTT.

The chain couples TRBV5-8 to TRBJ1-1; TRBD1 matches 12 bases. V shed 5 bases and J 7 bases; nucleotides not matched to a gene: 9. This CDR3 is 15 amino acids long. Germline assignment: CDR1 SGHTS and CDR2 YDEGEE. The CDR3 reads CASRGDRGRGGEAFF. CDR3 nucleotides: TGTGCCAGCAGGGGGGACAGGGGGCGCGGTGGTGAAGCTTTCTTT.

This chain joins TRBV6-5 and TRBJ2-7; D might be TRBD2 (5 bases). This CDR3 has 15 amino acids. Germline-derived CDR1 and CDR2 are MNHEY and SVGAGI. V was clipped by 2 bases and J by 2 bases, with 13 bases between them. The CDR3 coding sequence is TGTGCCAGCAGTTACCTTAAGCGGCCAACCTACGAGCAGTACTTC. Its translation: CASSYLKRPTYEQYF.

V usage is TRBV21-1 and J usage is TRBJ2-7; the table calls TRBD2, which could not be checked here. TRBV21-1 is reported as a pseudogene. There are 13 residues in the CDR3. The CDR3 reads CASGASGDHEQYF. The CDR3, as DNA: TGTGCCAGCGGGGCCAGCGGGGACCACGAGCAGTACTTC.

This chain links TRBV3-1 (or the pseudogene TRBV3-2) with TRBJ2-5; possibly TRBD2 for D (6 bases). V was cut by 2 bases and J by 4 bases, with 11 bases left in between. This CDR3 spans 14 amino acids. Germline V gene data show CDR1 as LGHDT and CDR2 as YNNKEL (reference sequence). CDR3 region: CASSQRLDRETQYF. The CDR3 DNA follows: TGTGCCAGCAGCCAAAGACTAGACCGAGAGACCCAGTACTTC.

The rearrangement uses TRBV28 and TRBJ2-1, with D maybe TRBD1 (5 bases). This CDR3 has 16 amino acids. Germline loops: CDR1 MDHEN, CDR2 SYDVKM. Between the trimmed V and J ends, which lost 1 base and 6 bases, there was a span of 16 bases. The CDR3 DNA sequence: TGTGCCAGCAGTTTATCGGGCGCAGGGTACGCCAATGAGCAGTTCTTC. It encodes CASSLSGAGYANEQFF.

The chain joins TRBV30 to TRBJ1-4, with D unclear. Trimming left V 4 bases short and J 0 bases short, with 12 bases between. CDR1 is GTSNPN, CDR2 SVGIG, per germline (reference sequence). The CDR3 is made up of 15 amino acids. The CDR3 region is CAWNADIATNEKLFF. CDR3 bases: TGTGCCTGGAACGCGGATATAGCAACTAATGAAAAACTGTTTTTT.

The CDR3 nucleotides are TGTGCCAGTAGTATAGAGCCCAGCTACGAGCAGTACTTC. This codes for CASSIEPSYEQYF. V and J are TRBV19 and TRBJ2-7, with no clear D. Trimming left V 0 bases short and J 3 bases short, with 6 bases between. This CDR3 is built from 13 residues. The germline CDR1 and CDR2 sequences are LNHDA and SQIVND (reference sequence).

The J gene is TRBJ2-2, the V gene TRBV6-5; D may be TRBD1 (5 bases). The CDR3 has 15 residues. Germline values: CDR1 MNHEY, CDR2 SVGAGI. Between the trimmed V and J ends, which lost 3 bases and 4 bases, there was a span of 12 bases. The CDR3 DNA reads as TGTGCCAGCAGTTATGGGGCCAGACTCACCGGGGAGCTGTTTTTT. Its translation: CASSYGARLTGELFF.

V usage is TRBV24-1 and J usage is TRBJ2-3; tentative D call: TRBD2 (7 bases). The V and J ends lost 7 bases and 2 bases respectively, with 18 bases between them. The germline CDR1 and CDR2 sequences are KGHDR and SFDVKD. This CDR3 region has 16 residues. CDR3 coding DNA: TGTGCCACCAGCGGGGGCAGAAGCGGGACCACAGATACGCAGTATTTT. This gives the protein CATSGGRSGTTDTQYF.

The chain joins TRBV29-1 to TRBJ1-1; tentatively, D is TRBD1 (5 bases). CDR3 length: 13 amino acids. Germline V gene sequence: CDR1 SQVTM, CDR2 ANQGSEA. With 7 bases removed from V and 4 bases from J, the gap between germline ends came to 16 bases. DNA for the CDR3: TGCAGCGCAGGGACTTCCTCGGGCACTGAAGCTTTCTTT. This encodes CSAGTSSGTEAFF.

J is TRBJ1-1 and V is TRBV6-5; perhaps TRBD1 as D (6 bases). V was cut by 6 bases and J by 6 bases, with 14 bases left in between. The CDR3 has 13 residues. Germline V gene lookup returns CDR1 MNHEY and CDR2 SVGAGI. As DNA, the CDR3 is TGTGCCAGCAGCAAGCAGGGGAGACCTGAAGCTTTCTTT. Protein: CASSKQGRPEAFF.

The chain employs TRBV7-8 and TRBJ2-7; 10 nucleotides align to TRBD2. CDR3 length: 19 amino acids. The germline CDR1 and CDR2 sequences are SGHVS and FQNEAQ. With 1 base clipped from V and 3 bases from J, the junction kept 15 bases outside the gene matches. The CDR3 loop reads CASSLEASGSSRWDYEQYF. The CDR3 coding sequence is TGTGCCAGCAGCTTAGAAGCTAGCGGGAGTTCTAGGTGGGACTACGAGCAGTACTTC.

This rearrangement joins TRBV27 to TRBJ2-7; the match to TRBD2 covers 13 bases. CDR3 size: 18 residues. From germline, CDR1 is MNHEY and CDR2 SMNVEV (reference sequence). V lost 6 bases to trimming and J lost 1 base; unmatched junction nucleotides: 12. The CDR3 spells CASRPLGLAGEGSYEQYF. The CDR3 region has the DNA TGTGCCAGCAGACCCTTAGGACTAGCGGGAGAGGGGTCCTACGAGCAGTACTTC.

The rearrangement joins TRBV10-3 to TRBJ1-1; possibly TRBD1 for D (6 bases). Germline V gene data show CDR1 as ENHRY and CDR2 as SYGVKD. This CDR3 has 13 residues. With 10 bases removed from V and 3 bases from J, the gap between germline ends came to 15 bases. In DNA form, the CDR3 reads TGTGCCACTCGGGCCCACAGGGACACTGAAGCTTTCTTT. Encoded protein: CATRAHRDTEAFF.

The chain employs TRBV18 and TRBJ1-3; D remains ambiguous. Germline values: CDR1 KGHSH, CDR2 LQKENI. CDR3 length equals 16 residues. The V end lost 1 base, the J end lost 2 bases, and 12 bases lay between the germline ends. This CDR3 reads CASSPLSGRTGNTIYF. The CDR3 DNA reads TGTGCCAGCTCACCACTTTCAGGCAGGACTGGAAACACCATATATTTT.

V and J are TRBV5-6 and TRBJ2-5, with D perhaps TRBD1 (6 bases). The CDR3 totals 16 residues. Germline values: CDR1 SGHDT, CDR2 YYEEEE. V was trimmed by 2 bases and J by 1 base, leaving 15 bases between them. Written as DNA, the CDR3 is TGTGCCAGCAGCTTAAGACAGGTGGGGTCCCAAGAGACCCAGTACTTC. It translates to CASSLRQVGSQETQYF.

The DNA for the CDR3 is TGTGCCAGCAGCCCCGGACTAGCCCAGAGAGTCGATACGCAGTATTTT. Its protein product is CASSPGLAQRVDTQYF. The chain recombines TRBV7-9 with TRBJ2-3, with 8 positions matching TRBD2. V lost 5 bases to trimming and J lost 6 bases; unmatched junction nucleotides: 13. Germline values: CDR1 SEHNR, CDR2 FQNEAQ (reference sequence). This CDR3 spans 16 amino acids.

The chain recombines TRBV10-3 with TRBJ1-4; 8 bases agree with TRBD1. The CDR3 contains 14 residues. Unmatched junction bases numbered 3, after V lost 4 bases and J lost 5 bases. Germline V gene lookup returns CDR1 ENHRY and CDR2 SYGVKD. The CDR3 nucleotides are TGTGCCATCAGTGGGACAGGGCCGAATGAAAAACTGTTTTTT. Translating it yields CAISGTGPNEKLFF.

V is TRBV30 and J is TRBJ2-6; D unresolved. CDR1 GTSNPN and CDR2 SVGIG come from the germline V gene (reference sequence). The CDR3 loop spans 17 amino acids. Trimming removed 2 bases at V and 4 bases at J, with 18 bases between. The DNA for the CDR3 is TGTGCCTGGAGTAGAACCGCTTTGAGAGCAGGGGCCAACGTCCTGACTTTC. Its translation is CAWSRTALRAGANVLTF.

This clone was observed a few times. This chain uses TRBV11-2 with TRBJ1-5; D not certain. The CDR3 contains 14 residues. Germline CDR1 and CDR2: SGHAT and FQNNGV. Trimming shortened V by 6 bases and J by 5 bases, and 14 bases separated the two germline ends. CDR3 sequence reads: CASSSSGRHQPQHF. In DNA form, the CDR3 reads TGTGCCAGCAGTTCCTCCGGGAGGCATCAGCCCCAGCATTTT.